This paragraph reports one T cell receptor (beta chain). Its antigen is currently unknown. This specimen comes from a study of shared clonotypes between healthy human individuals. The study, taken as a whole, reports: Naive subsets usually exceeded memory subsets in estimated richness. Enrolling few donors narrowed the genetic and exposure-history diversity that was represented.

TCRdb's table, derived via immunoSEQ multiplex PCR, lists solely in-frame clones and lacks some. The table has about 600,000 clones, about 95% seen once. The naive CD8 subset, CD45RO-negative cells positively selected for CCR7, excluded terminally differentiated effector memory CD45RA+ cells. With V trimmed by 8 bases and J by 3 bases, 1 base remained unmatched. This CDR3 is 10 amino acids long. The V gene's germline CDR1 is DFQATT and CDR2 SNEGSKA (reference sequence). V usage is TRBV20-1 and J usage is TRBJ2-7; the match to TRBD1 covers 7 bases. This sequence originates from a woman under 40 in good health. Material: naive CD8+ T cells sorted from blood. The CDR3: CSTGDYEQYF. As DNA, the CDR3 is TGCAGTACAGGGGACTACGAGCAGTACTTC.